This TCR beta chain was sequenced in a study of OX40 agonist ivuxolimab in advanced cancers. About the study: The mean age was approximately 60 years, ranging from 23 to 79, with 80% to 85% of participants male. Findings and limits, study-wide: With doses of 0.1 to 3.0 mg/kg, CD4+ and CD8+ blood T cells had undergone clonal expansion by week 6.

As concerns this clone: Its target is unknown.

TCRdb's table, derived via immunoSEQ multiplex PCR, lists solely in-frame clones and lacks some. The sample lists tens of thousands of clones; about 85% were seen once. This clonotype was obtained from an adult with an advanced solid tumor such as melanoma, head and neck, liver or kidney cancer. Sequencing was performed on CD4+ or CD8+ T cells sorted from blood, taken in a trial of the OX40 agonist ivuxolimab.

The CDR3 coding sequence is TGTGCCAGCAGTGGGTGGCGGTCCTCCTACGAGCAGTACTTC. The encoded protein is CASSGWRSSYEQYF. The chain couples TRBV28 to TRBJ2-7; D is unclear. From germline, CDR1 is MDHEN and CDR2 SYDVKM. V dropped 5 bases and J dropped 0 bases, with 11 bases sitting between them. The CDR3 is 14 amino acids. The full variable domain, with the rest looked up from reference TRBV28 and TRBJ2-7, is DVKVTQSSRYLVKRTGEKVFLECVQDMDHENMFWYRQDPGLGLRLIYFSYDVKMKEKGDIPEGYSVSREKKERFSLILESASTNQTSMYLCASSGWRSSYEQYFGPGTRLTVT.